Following are 8 T cell receptor beta chains from one sample sequenced in a study of low-dose radiotherapy and immunotherapy resistance in tumors (dated by TCRdb to between 2021 and 2024). This sample's time point label indicates: before trial treatment. Sequencing used an Illumina MiniSeq. TCRs were amplified for about 20 PCR cycles with Phusion, using a constant-region primer paired with the adapter attached to the V primers. TCRdb itself trimmed the public reads at Q25 with fastp, ran MiXCR and retained productive beta chains. One record per CDR3 amino acid sequence lists the most common genes and DNA. The sample records about 46,000 distinct CDR3 sequences, over 9.5% of which are singletons. The ten most abundant clones make up about 6% of the sample. Sequences were derived from PBMCs, sampled before treatment. All receptors derive from a female donor with ovarian cancer.

This clonotype was observed at least ten times. V gene TRBV24-1 combines with J gene TRBJ2-2, with D possibly matching TRBD1 (5 bases). Per germline, CDR1 KGHDR and CDR2 SFDVKD. The CDR3 has 13 amino acids. The V end lost 6 bases, the J end lost 4 bases, and 8 bases lay between the germline ends. The CDR3 DNA reads as TGTGCCACCAGTCCAGGGTTCACCGGGGAGCTGTTTTTT. Translating gives CATSPGFTGELFF.

This clonotype was observed many times. This chain connects TRBV5-1 to TRBJ2-1; D is uncertain. The ends were cut back, 0 bases at V and 7 bases at J, with 11 bases in the middle. This CDR3 spans 14 amino acids. Germline values: CDR1 SGHRS, CDR2 YFSETQ. The CDR3 region has the DNA TGCGCCAGCAGCTTGGACCCAGATCGTAATGAGCAGTTCTTC. This encodes CASSLDPDRNEQFF.

The table lists this clonotype with many counts. The chain employs TRBV3-1 and TRBJ2-7, with D tentatively TRBD1 (7 bases). The germline CDR1 and CDR2 sequences are LGHDT and YNNKEL (reference sequence). V dropped 5 bases and J dropped 0 bases, with 11 bases sitting between them. The CDR3 is 14 residues long. CDR3 loop: CASSSGGSSYEQYF. In nucleotides, the CDR3 is TGTGCCAGCAGCTCAGGGGGGAGCTCCTACGAGCAGTACTTC.

In this sample, this clonotype turned up many times. The V and J genes are TRBV3-1 and TRBJ1-1; D unresolved. The V gene's germline CDR1 is LGHDT and CDR2 YNNKEL (reference sequence). Deletions cut 4 bases from V and 5 bases from J, with 14 bases between. The length of the CDR3 is 14 residues. The CDR3 loop is CASSPGGRWTEAFF. DNA for the CDR3: TGTGCCAGCAGCCCGGGTGGACGGTGGACTGAAGCTTTCTTT.

This clonotype was seen at least ten times. The chain joins TRBV18 to TRBJ2-2; tentatively, D is TRBD1 (6 bases). There are 13 residues in the CDR3. CDR1 is KGHSH, CDR2 LQKENI, per germline. V dropped 10 bases and J dropped 4 bases, with 13 bases sitting between them. Written as DNA, the CDR3 is TGTGCCACCACAGGGTTCACCACCGGGGAGCTGTTTTTT. Its protein product is CATTGFTTGELFF.

Ten or more counts support this clonotype. The chain recombines TRBV20-1 with TRBJ1-2; D remains ambiguous. Trimming took off 3 bases at V and 4 bases at J, with 15 bases between the two ends. This CDR3 comprises 14 residues. Germline loops: CDR1 DFQATT, CDR2 SNEGSKA (reference sequence). DNA of the CDR3: TGCAGTGCTAGTAGAGAGAGCGACCTCTATGGCTACACCTTC. Translating gives CSASRESDLYGYTF.

In the case of this clonotype: A far larger clone is a single base away, which makes a read error likely. The conserved phenylalanine or tryptophan is not found at the CDR3 terminus, so this likely reflects a read error. The rearrangement uses TRBV7-2 and TRBJ2-4; D could derive from TRBD1 or TRBD2 (5 bases each). Germline values: CDR1 SGHTA, CDR2 FQGNSA. The germline V and J ends were trimmed by 6 bases and 3 bases, with 12 bases remaining between them. This CDR3 is 14 amino acids long. The CDR3 protein is CASSGDGDKNIQYY. The CDR3, as DNA: TGTGCCAGCAGTGGGGACGGTGACAAAAACATTCAGTACTAC.

By proportion, this clonotype is medium-sized. The chain employs TRBV5-1 and TRBJ2-1; no clear D gene. CDR3 length equals 16 residues. Germline V lookup: CDR1 SGHRS, CDR2 YFSETQ. V lost 0 bases and J lost 3, with 13 bases in between. Here the CDR3 DNA reads TGCGCCAGCAGCTTGGGAAGTGGACCGAGCTACAATGAGCAGTTCTTC. Protein: CASSLGSGPSYNEQFF.